The source of this T cell receptor (beta chain) is a study of blood T cells in healthy people across ages. Findings and limits, study-wide: Any conclusive comparison of naive versus antigen-experienced cells was prevented by using unsorted PBMCs.

Primed by a sample-barcoded 5' primer and a J-beta primer mix, a second PCR proceeded for about 6 to 11 cycles. One entry per CDR3 protein results from TCRdb running MiXCR on the 5' RACE reads. The sample shows about 640,000 distinct CDR3 sequences, approximately 50% of them seen only once. This clonotype was counted only a few times. The antigen is undetermined. Germline CDR1 SSHAT, CDR2 FNYEAQ (reference sequence). The CDR3 consists of 13 residues. V dropped 5 bases and J dropped 9; count of bases not matched to a gene: 5. The sequence came from a man between 60 and 75 years old in good health. The sequencing input was blood. The rearrangement joins TRBV7-7 to TRBJ2-1; 9 positions agree with TRBD1. CDR3 coding DNA: TGTGCCAGCAGCAGAGGGACAGGGACTGAGCAGTTCTTC. This translates into CASSRGTGTEQFF.